This is a list of T cell receptor beta chains from one sample in a study of Tregs in tolerant kidney transplant recipients. Profiled with immunoSEQ multiplex PCR; TCRdb holds only in-frame clones, not every one. The table has about 240,000 clones, 84% seen once. Sequencing was performed on CD4+ T cells from blood. These receptors were collected from a human donor in good health. The CDR3 runs from the conserved cysteine through the conserved F or W. The D gene is left open where the match is weak. Expanded clones are given a class, and other clones once, few, many or no size at all.

CDR3 DNA	CDR3 protein	clone size	J gene	D gene	CDR3 length	V gene
TGCAGCGCCGCGAGGGGGGTTGGAGAGACCCAGTACTTC	CSAARGVGETQYF	.	TRBJ2-5	.	13	TRBV29-1
TGTGCCAGCAGCTTAATGGGGTACGCAGATACGCAGTATTTT	CASSLMGYADTQYF	once	TRBJ2-3	.	14	TRBV7-3
TGCGCCAGCAGCCAAGTCGCGGGGGGGCCAAATACCCAGTATTTT	CASSQVAGGPNTQYF	.	TRBJ2-3	TRBD2	15	TRBV4-1
TGCGCCAGCAGCTTGGCAACAGGGAGGTGGAACACTGAAGCTTTCTTT	CASSLATGRWNTEAFF	.	TRBJ1-1	.	16	TRBV5-1
TGTGCCACCCGGGACAGGCTGGGACCCCTCCACTTT	CATRDRLGPLHF	.	TRBJ1-6	TRBD1	12	TRBV14
TGCAGCGCCCTCGGACAGTCCAACACAGATACGCAGTATTTT	CSALGQSNTDTQYF	.	TRBJ2-3	.	14	TRBV29-1
TGTGCCAGCAGCGTGGGAACTAACTCCTACGAGCAGTACTTC	CASSVGTNSYEQYF	.	TRBJ2-7	.	14	TRBV9
TGCAGCGTTGTTTACGCAGGCTACGAGCAGTACTTC	CSVVYAGYEQYF	.	TRBJ2-7	.	12	TRBV29-1
TGCGCCAGCAGCCAAGTCTGGGCGAGATCCGCCTCTGGAAACACCATATATTTT	CASSQVWARSASGNTIYF	once	TRBJ1-3	.	18	TRBV4-1
TGCGCCAGCAGCTTCGGTCTAGCGGCACAATACGAGCAGTACTTC	CASSFGLAAQYEQYF	.	TRBJ2-7	TRBD2	15	TRBV5-1
TGTGCCAGCCGGACGGGGGGTTATAGCAATCAGCCCCAGCATTTT	CASRTGGYSNQPQHF	once	TRBJ1-5	.	15	TRBV6-1
TGTGCCAGCAGCCACTCCGGGGGGGGCCCCACAGATACGCAGTATTTT	CASSHSGGGPTDTQYF	.	TRBJ2-3	TRBD2	16	TRBV4-2
TGCGCCAGCAGCTTGGATGGGGCGAGTACCGGGGAGCTGTTTTTT	CASSLDGASTGELFF	.	TRBJ2-2	.	15	TRBV5-1
TGTGCTAGCAGCTTAGTCAATGGAGGGGAAGCTTTCTTT	CASSLVNGGEAFF	.	TRBJ1-1	.	13	TRBV7-7
TGTGCCAGCAGCGTAGCCCCCCTACAGTCTTACAATGAGCAGTTCTTC	CASSVAPLQSYNEQFF	.	TRBJ2-1	.	16	TRBV9
TGCGCCAGCAGCTTCACTAGCGGGAGCAGCACAGATACGCAGTATTTT	CASSFTSGSSTDTQYF	.	TRBJ2-3	TRBD2	16	TRBV5-1
TGTGCCTGGAGGGAGTGGGGCACAGGGGTGAGAGAAAAACTGTTTTTT	CAWREWGTGVREKLFF	.	TRBJ1-4	TRBD1	16	TRBV30
TGTGCCAGCAGCTTAATCTGGTCGGCGGAGTTCTACGAGCAGTACTTC	CASSLIWSAEFYEQYF	.	TRBJ2-7	.	16	TRBV7-8